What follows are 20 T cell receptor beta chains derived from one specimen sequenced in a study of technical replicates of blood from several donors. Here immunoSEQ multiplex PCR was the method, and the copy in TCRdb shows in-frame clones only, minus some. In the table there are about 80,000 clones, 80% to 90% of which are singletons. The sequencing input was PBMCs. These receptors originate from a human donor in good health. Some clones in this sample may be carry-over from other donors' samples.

CDR3 nucleotides: TGTGCCAGCAGCCAAGGGCAGGGCGGCTATGGCTACACCTTC. It encodes CASSQGQGGYGYTF. The V call is TRBV4-2, the J call TRBJ1-2, with a weak D call TRBD1 (5 bases). V was clipped by 1 base and J by 4 bases, with 10 bases between them. The CDR3 length is 14 residues. The germline CDR1 and CDR2 sequences are LGHNA and YNFKEQ.

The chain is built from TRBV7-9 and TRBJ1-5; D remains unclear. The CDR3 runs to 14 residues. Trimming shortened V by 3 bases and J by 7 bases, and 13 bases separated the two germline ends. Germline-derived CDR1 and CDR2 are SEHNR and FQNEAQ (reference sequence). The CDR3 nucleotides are TGTGCCAGCAGCTTCGGGGATTGGGTACAGCCCCAGCATTTT. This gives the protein CASSFGDWVQPQHF.

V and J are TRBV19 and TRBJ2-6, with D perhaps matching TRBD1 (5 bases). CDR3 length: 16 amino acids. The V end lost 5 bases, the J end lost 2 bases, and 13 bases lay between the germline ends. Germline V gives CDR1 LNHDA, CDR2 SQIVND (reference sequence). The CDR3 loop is CASSVATGTGANVLTF. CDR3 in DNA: TGTGCCAGTAGTGTAGCCACAGGAACTGGGGCCAACGTCCTGACTTTC.

This CDR3 is CASNDPTGGEGYTF. The DNA for the CDR3 is TGTGCCAGCAACGACCCAACAGGGGGCGAGGGCTACACCTTC. The gene calls are TRBV7-9 and TRBJ1-2, with TRBD1 matching over 9 bases. The ends lost 7 bases at V and 8 bases at J; junction bases unmatched: 11. The CDR3 consists of 14 residues. From germline, CDR1 is SEHNR and CDR2 FQNEAQ (reference sequence).

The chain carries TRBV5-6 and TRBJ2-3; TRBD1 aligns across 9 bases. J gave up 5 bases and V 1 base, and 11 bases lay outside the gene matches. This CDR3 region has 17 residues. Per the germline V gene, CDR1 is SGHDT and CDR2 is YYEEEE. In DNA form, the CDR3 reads TGTGCCAGCAGCTTGTTTAGCGTGACAGGGGGAAGAGATACGCAGTATTTT. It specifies CASSLFSVTGGRDTQYF. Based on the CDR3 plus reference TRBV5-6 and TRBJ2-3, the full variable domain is DAGVTQSPTHLIKTRGQQVTLRCSPKSGHDTVSWYQQALGQGPQFIFQYYEEEERQRGNFPDRFSGHQFPNYSSELNVNALLLGDSALYLCASSLFSVTGGRDTQYFGPGTRLTVL.

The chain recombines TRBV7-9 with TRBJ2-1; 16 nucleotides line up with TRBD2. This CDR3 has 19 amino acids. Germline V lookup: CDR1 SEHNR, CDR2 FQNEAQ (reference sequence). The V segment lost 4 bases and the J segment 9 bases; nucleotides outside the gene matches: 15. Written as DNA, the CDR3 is TGTGCCAGCAGCTCCGAACCGGGACTAGCGGGAGGGCGGCGGGGTGAGCAGTTCTTC. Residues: CASSSEPGLAGGRRGEQFF.

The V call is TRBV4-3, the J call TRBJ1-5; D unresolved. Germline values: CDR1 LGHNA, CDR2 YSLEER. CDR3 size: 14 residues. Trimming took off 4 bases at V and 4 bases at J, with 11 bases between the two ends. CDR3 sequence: CASSPGRTNQPQHF. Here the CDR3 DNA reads TGCGCCAGCAGCCCAGGACGGACTAATCAGCCCCAGCATTTT.

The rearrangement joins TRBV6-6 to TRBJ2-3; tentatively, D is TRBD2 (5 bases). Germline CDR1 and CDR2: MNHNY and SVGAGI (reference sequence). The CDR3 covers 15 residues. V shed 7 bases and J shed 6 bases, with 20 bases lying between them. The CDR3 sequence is CASTHLDHSGDTQYF. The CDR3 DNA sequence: TGTGCCAGCACCCACCTGGACCACTCGGGGGATACGCAGTATTTT.

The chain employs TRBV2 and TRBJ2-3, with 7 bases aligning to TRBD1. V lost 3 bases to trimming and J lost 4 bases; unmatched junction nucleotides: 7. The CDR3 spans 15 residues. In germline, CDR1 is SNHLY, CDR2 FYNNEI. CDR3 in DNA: TGTGCCAGCAGTGACGACAGGGCTGCCCCAGATACGCAGTATTTT. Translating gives CASSDDRAAPDTQYF.

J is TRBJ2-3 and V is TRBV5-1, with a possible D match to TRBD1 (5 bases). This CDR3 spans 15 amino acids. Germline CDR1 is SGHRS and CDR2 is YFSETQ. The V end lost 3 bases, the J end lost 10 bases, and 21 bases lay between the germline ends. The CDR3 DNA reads TGCGCCAGCAGCTCTGGGTGGCCTCAGGGAACAGCGCAGTATTTT. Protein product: CASSSGWPQGTAQYF.

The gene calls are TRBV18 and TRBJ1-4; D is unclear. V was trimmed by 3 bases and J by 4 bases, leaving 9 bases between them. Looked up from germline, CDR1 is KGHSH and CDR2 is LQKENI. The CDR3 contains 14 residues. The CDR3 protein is CASSPQRVNEKLFF. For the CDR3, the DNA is TGTGCCAGCTCACCCCAGAGGGTTAATGAAAAACTGTTTTTT.

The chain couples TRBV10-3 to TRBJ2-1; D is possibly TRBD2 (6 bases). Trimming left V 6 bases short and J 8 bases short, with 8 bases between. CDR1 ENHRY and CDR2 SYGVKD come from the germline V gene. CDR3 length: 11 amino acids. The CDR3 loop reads CAISGSYEQFF. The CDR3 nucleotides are TGTGCCATCAGCGGGAGTTATGAGCAGTTCTTC.

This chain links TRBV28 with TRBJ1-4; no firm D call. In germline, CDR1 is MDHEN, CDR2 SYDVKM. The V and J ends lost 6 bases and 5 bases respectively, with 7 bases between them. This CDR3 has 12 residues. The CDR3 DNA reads TGTGCCAGCAGGTGGGCCAATGAAAAACTGTTTTTT. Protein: CASRWANEKLFF.

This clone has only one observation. The CDR3 loop reads CASRRSSGSPRELFF. DNA of the CDR3: TGTGCCAGCCGAAGAAGTAGCGGATCACCGAGAGAGCTGTTTTTT. The chain uses TRBV6-5 and TRBJ2-2; possible D gene TRBD2, 6 bases. V was trimmed by 8 bases and J by 11 bases, leaving 24 bases between them. CDR3 length: 15 residues. From germline, CDR1 is MNHEY and CDR2 SVGAGI.

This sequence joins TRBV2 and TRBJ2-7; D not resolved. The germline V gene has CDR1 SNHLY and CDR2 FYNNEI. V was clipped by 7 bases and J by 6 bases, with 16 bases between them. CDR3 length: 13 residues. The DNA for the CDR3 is TGTGCCAGCACCAAGCTCTCCCCAGGCGAGCAGTACTTC. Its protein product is CASTKLSPGEQYF. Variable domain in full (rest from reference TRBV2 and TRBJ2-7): EPEVTQTPSHQVTQMGQEVILRCVPISNHLYFYWYRQILGQKVEFLVSFYNNEISEKSEIFDDQFSVERPDGSNFTLKIRSTKLEDSAMYFCASTKLSPGEQYFGPGTRLTVT.

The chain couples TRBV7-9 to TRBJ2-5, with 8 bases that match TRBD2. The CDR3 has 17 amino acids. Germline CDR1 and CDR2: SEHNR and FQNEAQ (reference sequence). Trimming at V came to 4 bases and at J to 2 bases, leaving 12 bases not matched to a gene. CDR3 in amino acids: CASSSLGTSSYQETQYF. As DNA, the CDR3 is TGTGCCAGCAGCTCCCTTGGGACTAGTTCATATCAAGAGACCCAGTACTTC.

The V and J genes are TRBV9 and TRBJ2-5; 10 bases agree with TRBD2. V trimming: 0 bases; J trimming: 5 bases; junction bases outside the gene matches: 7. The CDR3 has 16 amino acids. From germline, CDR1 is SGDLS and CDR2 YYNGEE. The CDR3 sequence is CASSVGSSGSGETQYF. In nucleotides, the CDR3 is TGTGCCAGCAGCGTAGGCTCTAGCGGGAGTGGGGAGACCCAGTACTTC.

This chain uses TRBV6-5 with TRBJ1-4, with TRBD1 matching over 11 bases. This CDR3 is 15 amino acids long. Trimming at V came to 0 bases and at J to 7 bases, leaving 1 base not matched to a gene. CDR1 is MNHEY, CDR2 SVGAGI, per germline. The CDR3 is CASSYSGTGGEKLFF. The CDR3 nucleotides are TGTGCCAGCAGTTACTCGGGGACAGGGGGTGAAAAACTGTTTTTT.

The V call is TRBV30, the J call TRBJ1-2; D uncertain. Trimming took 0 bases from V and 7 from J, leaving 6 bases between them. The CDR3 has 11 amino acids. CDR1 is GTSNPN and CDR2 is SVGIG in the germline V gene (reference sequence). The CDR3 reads CAWSVLGGYTF. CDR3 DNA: TGTGCCTGGAGTGTACTTGGTGGCTACACCTTC.

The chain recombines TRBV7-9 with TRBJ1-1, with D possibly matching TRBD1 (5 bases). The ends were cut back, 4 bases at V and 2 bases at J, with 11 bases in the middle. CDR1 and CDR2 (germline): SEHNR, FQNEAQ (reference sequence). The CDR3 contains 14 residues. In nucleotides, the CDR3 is TGTGCCAGCAGCTCCCCACAGGTAAACACTGAAGCTTTCTTT. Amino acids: CASSSPQVNTEAFF. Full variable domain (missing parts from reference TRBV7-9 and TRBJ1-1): DTGVSQNPRHKITKRGQNVTFRCDPISEHNRLYWYRQTLGQGPEFLTYFQNEAQLEKSRLLSDRFSAERPKGSFSTLEIQRTEQGDSAMYLCASSSPQVNTEAFFGQGTRLTVV.